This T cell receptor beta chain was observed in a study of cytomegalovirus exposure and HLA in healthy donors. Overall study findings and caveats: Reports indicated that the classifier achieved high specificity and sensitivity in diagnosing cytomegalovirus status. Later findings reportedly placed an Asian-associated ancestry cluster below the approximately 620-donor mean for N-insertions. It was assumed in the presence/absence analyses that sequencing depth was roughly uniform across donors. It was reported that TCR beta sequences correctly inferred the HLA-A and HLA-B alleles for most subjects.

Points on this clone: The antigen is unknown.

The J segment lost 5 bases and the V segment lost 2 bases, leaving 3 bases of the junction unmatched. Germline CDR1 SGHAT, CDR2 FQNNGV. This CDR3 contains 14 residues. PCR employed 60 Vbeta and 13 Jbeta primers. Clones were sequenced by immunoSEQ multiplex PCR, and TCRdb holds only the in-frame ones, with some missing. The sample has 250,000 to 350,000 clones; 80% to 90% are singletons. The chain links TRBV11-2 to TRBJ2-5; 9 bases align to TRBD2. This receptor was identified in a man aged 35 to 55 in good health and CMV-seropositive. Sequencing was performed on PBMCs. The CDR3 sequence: CASSLNSGSETQYF. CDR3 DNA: TGTGCCAGCAGCTTAAATAGCGGGAGTGAGACCCAGTACTTC.